This T cell receptor beta chain was documented in a study of blood T cells in healthy people across ages (dated by TCRdb to about 2015). About the study as a whole: In model experiments, template switching captured roughly one uniquely barcoded TCR beta cDNA molecule for every two T cells. Two additional independent replicas of 1 million unique cDNA reads from the same blood draw were analyzed for two donors (one aged 18 to 30 and one aged 80 or older). To track age-related changes in TCR beta repertoire diversity, the study relied on deep sequencing normalized with unique cDNA molecular identifiers. Donors were grouped into four age groups: young (average about 15 years), middle-aged (about 40), aged (around 60) and long-lived (approximately 81). To avoid experimental bias, donors of different ages were randomly spread across the sequencing lanes. The research as a whole found: The long-lived group showed more naive CD4+ T cells, fewer expanded clones and increased TCR diversity than the aged group, suggesting age selection. Observed TCR beta diversity correlated strongly with the percentage of naive T cells measured by flow cytometry. Total diversity estimates from one million sequenced T cells were considered lower bounds and underestimates. As age increased, observed TCR beta diversity per million T cells dropped in a roughly linear way, and a significant reduction was already evident by age about 40. Since profiling was done on bulk unsorted PBMCs, naive and antigen-experienced compartments could not be conclusively compared. Because donor CMV infection status was unknown, age-related changes in expanded clonotypes were potentially confounded.

Cut back by 5 bases and 1 base, the V and J ends lie 10 bases apart. Including the terminal cysteine and phenylalanine, the CDR3 comprises 14 residues. The retained sequence is limited to the CDR3, 42 bases, with the frame set at the first base. CDR1 and CDR2 are read off the germline V gene (reference sequence) as SEHNR and FQNEAQ. Ten or more counts support this clonotype. This clone's antigen is unknown. The input lacks base qualities; no much larger clone sits a single base away. The approximately 39 donors, aged about 6 to 100 years, were systemically healthy Caucasian individuals from Russia. Each donor gave 8 to 10 milliliters of peripheral blood, drawn into EDTA-treated Vacutainer tubes. Ficoll-Paque density-gradient centrifugation was used to isolate PBMCs, with at least 7 million per sample. Trizol reagent was used to extract total RNA from PBMCs, with at least 5.5 micrograms per sample. For every donor, an aliquot of PBMCs went through flow cytometry to measure the percentages of naive CD45RAhigh/CD27high T cells.

Receptors were amplified or captured by 5' RACE. Sequenced on an Illumina HiSeq 2500. A second PCR of roughly 7 to 11 cycles was performed with a sample-barcoded 5' primer and a J-beta primer mix. A unique molecular identifier was introduced onto each TCR beta cDNA molecule by a template-switch 5' adaptor carrying 12 random nucleotides. At least 2.5 million CDR3-containing paired-end reads were obtained from each sample. First-strand cDNA was synthesized from all RNA with the Mint cDNA synthesis kit, primed by a TRBC-specific oligonucleotide. Following uracil-DNA glycosylase treatment, all cDNA underwent a first 18-cycle PCR with the universal primers M1SS and BC2_uni_R. The authors' pipeline ran thus. Each sample was normalized by randomly selecting 1 million high-quality reads, each carrying a distinct molecular identifier. Reads sharing molecular identifiers were discarded rather than binned into consensus sequences. MiTCR, run with a Q25 quality threshold and the strictest error-elimination algorithm, handled CDR3 identification, clonotype clustering and error correction. A nonparametric unseen species model with Euler transformation was used to estimate a lower bound on total TCR beta diversity. TCRdb applied fastp at Q25 and MiXCR to the public reads, then kept only in-frame beta chains. Rows merge per CDR3 protein into single entries with the most common DNA and genes. These V and J calls rely on TCRdb rather than the paper's analysis. The sample contains 850,000 to 950,000 distinct CDR3 sequences, roughly 26% of them found a single time. Of the sample, 15% to 20% is held by the ten largest clones.

The TCR originated in a woman of 80 years or more in good health. The sequenced sample consisted of blood. This chain joins TRBV7-9 to TRBJ2-3; the D gene cannot be resolved reliably. Here is the DNA: TGTGCCAGCAGCCACGTCGACGGCACAGATACGCAGTATTTT. Its protein is CASSHVDGTDTQYF.